This entry is about one T cell receptor beta chain. How the authors handled the data: By means of reference gene primer amplification, nucleated cell counts were estimated. TCRdb's copy holds only in-frame clones and misses some; the assay was immunoSEQ multiplex PCR. V and J calls and clone size are those listed in that table; D and trimming were worked out from the DNA. The sample lists 150,000 or so clones, approximately 80% occurring once. The sample originates from a study of blood T cell repertoires in COVID-19. Study as a whole: Whether acute or convalescent, the COVID-19 samples came from the United States, Italy and Spain.

CDR1 is LGHNA, CDR2 YNFKEQ, per germline. Unmatched junction bases numbered 9, after V lost 6 bases and J lost 4 bases. The CDR3 extends over 16 amino acids. The chain links TRBV4-2 to TRBJ2-1, with 10 bases that match TRBD2. The receptor's source is a woman aged 55 to 70 with acute or convalescent COVID-19. Sequenced sample: peripheral blood. The CDR3 sequence: CASRGGASGGYNEQFF. DNA of the CDR3: TGTGCCAGCAGAGGTGGAGCTAGCGGGGGATACAATGAGCAGTTCTTC.